Shown below are 9 T cell receptor beta chains from a single sample sequenced in a study of T cell repertoires and HLA-DP antigens. These TCRs are of unknown antigen specificity. This table comes from immunoSEQ multiplex PCR, and its TCRdb copy is limited to in-frame clones, with some not included. The sample holds some 110,000 clones, 92% seen once. The specimen was CD4+ T cells from PBMCs. These receptors originate from a young woman in good health and CMV-seronegative.

This sequence joins TRBV5-1 and TRBJ1-2; D gene unclear. V lost 2 bases and J lost 0, with 5 bases in between. Germline loops: CDR1 SGHRS, CDR2 YFSETQ. This CDR3 has 13 amino acids. The DNA for the CDR3 is TGCGCCAGCAGCTTAGGAACTAACTATGGCTACACCTTC. Translated: CASSLGTNYGYTF.

CDR3 bases: TGTGCCAGCAGGCCAGCCAGCGGGAGAGGGGGAGAGACCCAGTACTTC. It yields the protein CASRPASGRGGETQYF. The rearrangement uses TRBV27 and TRBJ2-5; TRBD2 agrees at 8 bases. V dropped 6 bases and J dropped 4; count of bases not matched to a gene: 13. The CDR3 totals 16 residues. The germline gives CDR1 MNHEY, CDR2 SMNVEV (reference sequence).

This chain links TRBV10-3 with TRBJ1-2; D perhaps matches TRBD1 (6 bases). Deletions cut 6 bases from V and 8 bases from J, with 22 bases between. Germline V gives CDR1 ENHRY, CDR2 SYGVKD. CDR3 length equals 15 residues. CDR3 residues: CAISPGTSPAGGYTF. CDR3 nucleotide sequence: TGTGCCATCAGCCCCGGGACATCTCCCGCGGGCGGCTACACCTTC.

The chain has TRBV5-1 and TRBJ1-5, with 7 bases fitting TRBD1. CDR3 length equals 16 residues. CDR1 and CDR2 (germline): SGHRS, YFSETQ. V shed 0 bases and J 0 bases; nucleotides not matched to a gene: 3. In DNA, the CDR3 is TGCGCCAGCAGCTTGGGAGACAGGGATAGCAATCAGCCCCAGCATTTT. Its translation: CASSLGDRDSNQPQHF.

This clone was seen once. The chain couples TRBV5-1 to TRBJ1-6; weak D call: TRBD1 (6 bases). Germline CDR1 SGHRS, CDR2 YFSETQ. V lost 4 bases to trimming and J lost 3 bases, with 14 bases between them. The length of the CDR3 is 16 residues. CDR3 region: CASSMNREYYNSPLHF. The CDR3 DNA reads as TGCGCCAGCAGCATGAACAGGGAATACTATAATTCACCCCTCCACTTT.

The CDR3 sequence: CASSPDRGSTNEKLFF. The CDR3 DNA is TGTGCCAGCTCACCGGACAGAGGTTCAACTAATGAAAAACTGTTTTTT. J is TRBJ1-4 and V is TRBV18; D is possibly TRBD1 (6 bases). CDR3 size: 16 residues. With 3 bases removed from V and 0 bases from J, the gap between germline ends came to 11 bases. Germline V gives CDR1 KGHSH, CDR2 LQKENI.

The V gene is TRBV20-1, the J gene TRBJ2-5; no definite D call. The J call may be mistaken, given a closer DNA end match to TRBJ2-7. Germline V gene data show CDR1 as DFQATT and CDR2 as SNEGSKA (reference sequence). CDR3 length: 11 amino acids. The CDR3 region is CSARAGYEQYF. The CDR3 DNA follows: TGCAGTGCTAGAGCAGGATACGAGCAGTACTTC.

This chain joins TRBV9 and TRBJ2-1, with 12 bases lining up with TRBD2. The CDR3 is 15 residues long. Germline CDR1 and CDR2: SGDLS and YYNGEE. Trimming took 4 bases from V and 6 from J; bases not matched to a gene: 5. This chain's CDR3 is CASSQLAGGSNEQFF. CDR3 coding DNA: TGTGCCAGCAGCCAACTAGCGGGAGGATCCAATGAGCAGTTCTTC. Full variable domain (rest looked up from reference TRBV9 and TRBJ2-1): DSGVTQTPKHLITATGQRVTLRCSPRSGDLSVYWYQQSLDQGLQFLIQYYNGEERAKGNILERFSAQQFPDLHSELNLSSLELGDSALYFCASSQLAGGSNEQFFGPGTRLTVL.

The chain carries TRBV2 and TRBJ1-2, with D unresolved. This CDR3 has 13 amino acids. V was cut by 6 bases and J by 6 bases, with 14 bases left in between. Germline V lookup: CDR1 SNHLY, CDR2 FYNNEI. As DNA, the CDR3 is TGTGCCAGCAGGAGCAGGTGGGAGGATGGCTACACCTTC. Residues: CASRSRWEDGYTF.